The 21 T cell receptor beta chains in this list originate from one sample, sequenced in a study of cytomegalovirus exposure and HLA in healthy donors. The PCR employed 60 Vbeta primers together with 13 Jbeta primers. Generated by immunoSEQ multiplex PCR, the TCRdb table keeps only in-frame clones and is missing some. Among some 170,000 clones listed, over 75% were seen once. Input material: PBMCs. Source of these receptors: a man in his forties in good health and CMV-seropositive.

The chain carries TRBV2 and TRBJ2-2, with TRBD2 matching over 9 bases. The germline gives CDR1 SNHLY, CDR2 FYNNEI. The CDR3 contains 14 residues. V lost 7 bases, J lost 7 bases, and 7 bases stayed unmatched. CDR3 DNA sequence: TGTGCCAGCACTGCGGGACTAGCCGTCGGGGAGCTGTTTTTT. Translating it yields CASTAGLAVGELFF.

This chain connects TRBV4-1 to TRBJ2-7, with a possible D match to TRBD1 (5 bases). The CDR3 contains 9 residues. CDR1 is MGHRA, CDR2 YSYEKL, per germline. The V end was cut by 9 bases, the J end by 9 bases, with 9 bases between. CDR3 sequence: CARRQLQYF. The CDR3 bases are TGCGCCAGAAGACAGTTGCAGTACTTC.

This chain links TRBV29-1 with TRBJ2-3; 7 nucleotides match TRBD1. The CDR3 runs 13 residues. Germline CDR1 reads SQVTM; CDR2 reads ANQGSEA. The V and J ends lost 6 bases and 0 bases, in that order; junction bases with no gene match: 3. The CDR3 region is CSVRQGSTDTQYF. The DNA of the CDR3 is TGCAGCGTCCGACAGGGCAGCACAGATACGCAGTATTTT.

There are a few counts of this clone. The V call is TRBV10-2, the J call TRBJ2-2, with D possibly being TRBD2 (6 bases). V was trimmed by 8 bases and J by 7 bases, leaving 23 bases between them. The CDR3 is made up of 16 amino acids. The V gene's germline CDR1 is WSHSY and CDR2 SAAADI. The CDR3 bases are TGCGCCAGCGCCCCCCGACTAGTCAGCAGTGGCGGGGAGCTGTTTTTT. Translated, it gives CASAPRLVSSGGELFF.

V and J are TRBV19 and TRBJ1-5, with TRBD1 matching 9 bases. This CDR3 is built from 15 residues. J was trimmed by 6 bases and V by 8 bases; bases with no gene match: 11. The germline CDR1 and CDR2 sequences are LNHDA and SQIVND (reference sequence). The CDR3, as DNA: TGTGCCAGTCGACAGGGACAGGGCCTCGGTCAGCCCCAGCATTTT. This codes for CASRQGQGLGQPQHF.

The chain carries TRBV5-8 and TRBJ1-2; D is undetermined. V was pared by 1 base and J by 2 bases, with 12 bases between. CDR3 length equals 15 residues. Germline V gives CDR1 SGHTS, CDR2 YDEGEE. The CDR3 nucleotides read TGTGCCAGCAGCTTGAGTCGGGGAGTGAACTATGGCTACACCTTC. Protein: CASSLSRGVNYGYTF.

The chain is built from TRBV5-8 and TRBJ1-1; 7 bases are a match to TRBD1. V lost 2 bases and J lost 6; bases outside the gene matches: 4. The germline V gene encodes CDR1 SGHTS and CDR2 YDEGEE. The CDR3 sequence is 13 residues long. The CDR3 spells CASSFLQGAEAFF. For the CDR3, the DNA is TGTGCCAGCAGCTTCCTTCAGGGGGCTGAAGCTTTCTTT.

The CDR3 loop is CASSLVPGGTYEQYF. In DNA form, the CDR3 reads TGCGCCAGCAGCTTGGTGCCAGGCGGGACGTACGAGCAGTACTTC. The J gene is TRBJ2-7, the V gene TRBV5-1, with a tentative D call TRBD2 (6 bases). The V end was cut by 0 bases, the J end by 4 bases, with 14 bases between. This CDR3 contains 15 residues. The V gene's germline CDR1 is SGHRS and CDR2 YFSETQ.

V usage is TRBV28 and J usage is TRBJ1-2; D is perhaps TRBD1 (5 bases). This CDR3 contains 15 residues. Germline CDR1 is MDHEN and CDR2 is SYDVKM. Trimming cost V 6 bases and J 3 bases, with 17 bases left between them. CDR3 region: CASSPLLRVDYGYTF. The CDR3 coding sequence is TGTGCCAGCAGCCCCCTGCTCAGGGTCGACTATGGCTACACCTTC.

This clone has only a few counts. The CDR3, as DNA: TGTGCCAGCAGCCCAGGACAGGGATTCCAAGAGACCCAGTACTTC. Protein sequence: CASSPGQGFQETQYF. V and J are TRBV7-9 and TRBJ2-5, with TRBD1 matching 8 bases. CDR1 SEHNR and CDR2 FQNEAQ come from the germline V gene (reference sequence). V gave up 5 bases and J gave up 1 base; unmatched junction bases: 6. The CDR3 extends over 15 amino acids.

A single count supports this clone. The V and J genes are TRBV7-3 and TRBJ2-1; 8 nucleotides match TRBD2. The CDR3 consists of 15 residues. Germline CDR1 and CDR2: SGHTA and FQGTGA. V shed 3 bases and J 8 bases; nucleotides not matched to a gene: 9. Here the CDR3 reads CASSFSAGVFDEQFF. DNA of the CDR3: TGTGCCAGCAGCTTCTCAGCGGGAGTGTTCGATGAGCAGTTCTTC.

This chain links TRBV7-3 with TRBJ2-7; 9 positions agree with TRBD2. This CDR3 is 15 amino acids long. Germline CDR1 is SGHTA and CDR2 is FQGTGA. The V and J ends lost 5 bases and 2 bases, in that order; junction bases with no gene match: 7. The DNA of the CDR3 is TGTGCCAGCAGCCAGGCTAGCGGGGCGGCCTACGAGCAGTACTTC. It codes for CASSQASGAAYEQYF.

The chain combines TRBV7-9 with TRBJ1-2, with TRBD1 matching over 9 bases. The CDR3 runs to 16 residues. Germline V gene lookup returns CDR1 SEHNR and CDR2 FQNEAQ (reference sequence). V was clipped by 1 base and J by 7 bases; unmatched bases: 10. DNA of the CDR3: TGTGCCAGCAGCTTAGGGGACAGGGAATTCGGTAGTGGCTACACCTTC. Translating it yields CASSLGDREFGSGYTF. The full variable domain, in which reference TRBV7-9 and TRBJ1-2 provide the parts outside the CDR3, is DTGVSQNPRHKITKRGQNVTFRCDPISEHNRLYWYRQTLGQGPEFLTYFQNEAQLEKSRLLSDRFSAERPKGSFSTLEIQRTEQGDSAMYLCASSLGDREFGSGYTFGSGTRLTVV.

The CDR3 DNA is TGTGCCAGCACCGAGGGAGGTTACACCGGGGAGCTGTTTTTT. It translates to CASTEGGYTGELFF. The gene calls are TRBV28 and TRBJ2-2; a possible D gene is TRBD2 (6 bases). Germline CDR1 and CDR2: MDHEN and SYDVKM. The CDR3 covers 14 residues. V lost 7 bases, J lost 3 bases, and 12 bases lay in between.

This clone was counted a single time. The chain joins TRBV11-3 to TRBJ2-5; 8 positions agree with TRBD1. The V gene's germline CDR1 is SGHNT and CDR2 YENEEA. The V and J ends lost 5 bases and 4 bases, in that order; junction bases with no gene match: 9. The CDR3 length is 15 residues. CDR3 bases: TGTGCCAGCAGCGTAGGGACAGGCACCGCAGAGACCCAGTACTTC. Its protein product is CASSVGTGTAETQYF.

This chain links TRBV2 with TRBJ1-2, with D unclear. This CDR3 is built from 13 residues. The ends were cut back, 3 bases at V and 4 bases at J, with 9 bases in the middle. Germline V gene sequence: CDR1 SNHLY, CDR2 FYNNEI. CDR3 residues: CASSDAGSYGYTF. In DNA, the CDR3 is TGTGCCAGCAGTGACGCCGGTTCCTATGGCTACACCTTC.

The chain joins TRBV5-1 to TRBJ1-1; a weak D match, TRBD1 (5 bases). This CDR3 spans 13 amino acids. Germline CDR1 SGHRS, CDR2 YFSETQ. Trimming cost V 2 bases and J 5 bases, with 10 bases left between them. The CDR3 sequence is CASSFFGGTEAFF. The CDR3 nucleotides are TGCGCCAGCAGCTTCTTTGGGGGGACTGAAGCTTTCTTT. Complete variable domain (other parts from reference TRBV5-1 and TRBJ1-1): KAGVTQTPRYLIKTRGQQVTLSCSPISGHRSVSWYQQTPGQGLQFLFEYFSETQRNKGNFPGRFSGRQFSNSRSEMNVSTLELGDSALYLCASSFFGGTEAFFGQGTRLTVV.

The chain links TRBV4-1 to TRBJ1-4; D may be TRBD1 (5 bases). The CDR3 has 13 residues. The germline V gene has CDR1 MGHRA and CDR2 YSYEKL. V was shortened by 0 bases and J by 11 bases, with 10 bases between the two germline ends. The CDR3 bases are TGCGCCAGCAGCCAAGAGGGGGGAGCGAAACTGTTTTTT. It yields the protein CASSQEGGAKLFF.

The chain carries TRBV18 and TRBJ2-7; 7 nucleotides agree with TRBD2. Trimming at V came to 4 bases and at J to 3 bases, leaving 6 bases not matched to a gene. Germline CDR1 and CDR2: KGHSH and LQKENI. The CDR3 runs 14 residues. The CDR3 loop is CASSRPGLHYEQYF. The CDR3 DNA follows: TGTGCCAGCTCACGGCCGGGACTACACTACGAGCAGTACTTC.

The V gene is TRBV6-1, the J gene TRBJ1-1; D is uncertain. The V and J ends lost 5 bases and 1 base respectively, with 8 bases between them. Germline V lookup: CDR1 MNHNS, CDR2 SASEGT. The CDR3 sequence is 13 residues long. CDR3 amino acids: CASSLQKNTEAFF. The CDR3 bases are TGTGCCAGCAGTTTACAGAAGAACACTGAAGCTTTCTTT.

The chain has TRBV29-1 and TRBJ2-5; D perhaps matches TRBD2 (5 bases). The J call may not be correct, given that the DNA end is closer to TRBJ2-7. Per germline, CDR1 SQVTM and CDR2 ANQGSEA. The CDR3 contains 11 residues. The CDR3 nucleotides are TGCAGCGTTGGAGGGTACTACGAGCAGTACTTC. Translation: CSVGGYYEQYF.